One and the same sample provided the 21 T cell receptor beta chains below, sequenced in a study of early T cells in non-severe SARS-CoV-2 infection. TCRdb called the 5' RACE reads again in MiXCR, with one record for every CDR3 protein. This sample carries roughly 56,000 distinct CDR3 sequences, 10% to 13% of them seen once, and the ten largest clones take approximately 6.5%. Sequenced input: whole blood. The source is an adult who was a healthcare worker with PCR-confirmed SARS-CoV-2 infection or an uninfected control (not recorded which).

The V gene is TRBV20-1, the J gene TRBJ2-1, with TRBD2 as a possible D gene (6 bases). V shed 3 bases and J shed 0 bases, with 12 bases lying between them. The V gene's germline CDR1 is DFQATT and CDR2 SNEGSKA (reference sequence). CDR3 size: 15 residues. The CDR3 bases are TGCAGTGCTAGTTCGGGACTCAGCTCCTACAATGAGCAGTTCTTC. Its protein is CSASSGLSSYNEQFF.

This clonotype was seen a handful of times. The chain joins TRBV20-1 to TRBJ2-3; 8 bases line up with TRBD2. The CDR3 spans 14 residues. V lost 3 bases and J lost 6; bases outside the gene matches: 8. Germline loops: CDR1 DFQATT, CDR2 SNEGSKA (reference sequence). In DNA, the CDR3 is TGCAGTGCTAGTCCAGCGGGAGCGGTGGATACGCAGTATTTT. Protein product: CSASPAGAVDTQYF.

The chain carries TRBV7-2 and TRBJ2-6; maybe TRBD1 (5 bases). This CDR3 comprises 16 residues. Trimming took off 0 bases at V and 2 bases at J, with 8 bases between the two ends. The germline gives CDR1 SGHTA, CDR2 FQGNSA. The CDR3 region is CASSLAGRAGANVLTF. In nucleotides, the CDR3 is TGTGCCAGCAGCTTAGCGGGGCGTGCTGGGGCCAACGTCCTGACTTTC.

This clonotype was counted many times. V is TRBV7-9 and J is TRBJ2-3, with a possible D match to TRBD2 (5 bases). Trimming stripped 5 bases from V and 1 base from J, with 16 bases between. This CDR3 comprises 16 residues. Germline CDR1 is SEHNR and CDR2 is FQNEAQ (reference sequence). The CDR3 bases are TGTGCCAGCAGCCCGAGGACCGCGGAGGGCACAGATACGCAGTATTTT. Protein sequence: CASSPRTAEGTDTQYF.

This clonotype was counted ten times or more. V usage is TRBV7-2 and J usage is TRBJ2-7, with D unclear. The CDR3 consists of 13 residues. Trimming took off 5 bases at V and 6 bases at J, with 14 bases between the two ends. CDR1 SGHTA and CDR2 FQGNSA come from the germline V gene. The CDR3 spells CASSRTLPGEQYF. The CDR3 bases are TGTGCCAGCAGCCGTACATTACCCGGCGAGCAGTACTTC.

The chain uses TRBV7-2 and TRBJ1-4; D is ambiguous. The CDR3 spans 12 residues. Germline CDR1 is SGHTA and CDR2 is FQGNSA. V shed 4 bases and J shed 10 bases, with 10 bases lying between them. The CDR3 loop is CASSSDLGKLFF. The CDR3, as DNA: TGTGCCAGCAGCTCGGACTTGGGAAAACTGTTTTTT.

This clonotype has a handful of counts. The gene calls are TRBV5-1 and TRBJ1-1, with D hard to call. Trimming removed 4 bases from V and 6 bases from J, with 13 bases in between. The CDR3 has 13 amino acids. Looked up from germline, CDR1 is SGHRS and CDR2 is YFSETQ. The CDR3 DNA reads TGCGCCAGCAGCGTAGGAGTCCGTCCTGAAGCTTTCTTT. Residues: CASSVGVRPEAFF.

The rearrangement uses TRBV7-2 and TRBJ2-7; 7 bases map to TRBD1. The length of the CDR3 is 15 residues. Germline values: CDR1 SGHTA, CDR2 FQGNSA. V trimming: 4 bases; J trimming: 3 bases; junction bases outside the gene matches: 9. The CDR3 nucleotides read TGTGCCAGCAGCTCGCTCCGGGACAGTGTCTACGAGCAGTACTTC. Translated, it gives CASSSLRDSVYEQYF.

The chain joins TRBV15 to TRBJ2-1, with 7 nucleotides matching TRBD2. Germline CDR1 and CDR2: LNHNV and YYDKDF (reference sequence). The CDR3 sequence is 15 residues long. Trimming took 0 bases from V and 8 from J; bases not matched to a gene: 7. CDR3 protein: CATSRDSGGSDEQFF. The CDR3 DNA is TGTGCCACCAGCAGAGATAGCGGCGGGAGCGATGAGCAGTTCTTC.

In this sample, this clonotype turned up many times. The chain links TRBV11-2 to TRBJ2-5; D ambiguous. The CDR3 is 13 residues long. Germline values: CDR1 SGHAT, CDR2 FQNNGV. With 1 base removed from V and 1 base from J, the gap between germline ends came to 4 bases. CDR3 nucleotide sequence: TGTGCCAGCAGCTTAGGGCCCCAAGAGACCCAGTACTTC. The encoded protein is CASSLGPQETQYF.

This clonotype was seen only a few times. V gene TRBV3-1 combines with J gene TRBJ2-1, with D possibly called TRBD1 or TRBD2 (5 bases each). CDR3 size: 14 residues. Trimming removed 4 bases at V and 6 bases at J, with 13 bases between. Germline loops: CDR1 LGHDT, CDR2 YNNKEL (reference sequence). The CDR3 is CASSPFGGVNEQFF. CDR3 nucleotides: TGTGCCAGCAGCCCGTTTGGGGGAGTCAATGAGCAGTTCTTC.

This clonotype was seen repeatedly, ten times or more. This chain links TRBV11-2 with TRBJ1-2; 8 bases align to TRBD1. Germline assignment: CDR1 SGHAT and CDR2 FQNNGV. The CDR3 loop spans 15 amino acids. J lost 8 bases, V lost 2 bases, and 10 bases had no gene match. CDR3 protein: CASSLLQGAIGGYTF. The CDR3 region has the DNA TGTGCCAGCAGCTTACTCCAGGGGGCAATAGGAGGCTACACCTTC.

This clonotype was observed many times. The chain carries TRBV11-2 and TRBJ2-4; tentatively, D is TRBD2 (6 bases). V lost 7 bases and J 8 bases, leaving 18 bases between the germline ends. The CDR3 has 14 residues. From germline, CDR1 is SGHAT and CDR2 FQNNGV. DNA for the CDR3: TGTGCCAGCACCGGGGACCTCTCGGGAGACATTCAGTACTTC. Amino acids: CASTGDLSGDIQYF.

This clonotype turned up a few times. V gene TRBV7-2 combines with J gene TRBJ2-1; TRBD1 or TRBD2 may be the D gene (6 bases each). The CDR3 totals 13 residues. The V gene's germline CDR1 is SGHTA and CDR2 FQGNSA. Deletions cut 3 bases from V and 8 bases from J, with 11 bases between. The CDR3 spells CASSLGGKHEQFF. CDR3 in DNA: TGTGCCAGCAGCTTGGGGGGCAAGCATGAGCAGTTCTTC.

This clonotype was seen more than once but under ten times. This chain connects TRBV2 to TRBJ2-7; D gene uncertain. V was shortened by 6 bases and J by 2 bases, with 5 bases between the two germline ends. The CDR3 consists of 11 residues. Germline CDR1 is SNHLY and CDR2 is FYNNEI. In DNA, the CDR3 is TGTGCCAGCAGACAAACCTACGAGCAGTACTTC. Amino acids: CASRQTYEQYF.

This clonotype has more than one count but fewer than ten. CDR3 amino acids: CAWRGGRGHTEAFF. The DNA of the CDR3 is TGTGCCTGGAGAGGAGGGCGCGGGCACACTGAAGCTTTCTTT. This chain joins TRBV30 and TRBJ1-1, with D hard to call. CDR1 GTSNPN and CDR2 SVGIG come from the germline V gene (reference sequence). The CDR3 length is 14 residues. The V end lost 3 bases, the J end lost 3 bases, and 14 bases lay between the germline ends.

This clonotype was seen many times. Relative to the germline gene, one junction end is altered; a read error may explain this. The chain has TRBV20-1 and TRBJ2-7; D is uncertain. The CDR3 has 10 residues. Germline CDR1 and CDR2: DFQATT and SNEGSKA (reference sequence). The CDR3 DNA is TGCAGTGCTAGTAACTACCAGCAGTACTTC. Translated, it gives CSASNYQQYF.

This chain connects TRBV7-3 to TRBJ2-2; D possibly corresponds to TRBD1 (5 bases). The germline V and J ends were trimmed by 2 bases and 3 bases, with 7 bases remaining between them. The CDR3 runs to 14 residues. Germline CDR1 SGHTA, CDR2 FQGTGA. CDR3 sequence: CASSLDRYTGELFF. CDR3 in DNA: TGTGCCAGCAGCTTAGACAGATACACCGGGGAGCTGTTTTTT.

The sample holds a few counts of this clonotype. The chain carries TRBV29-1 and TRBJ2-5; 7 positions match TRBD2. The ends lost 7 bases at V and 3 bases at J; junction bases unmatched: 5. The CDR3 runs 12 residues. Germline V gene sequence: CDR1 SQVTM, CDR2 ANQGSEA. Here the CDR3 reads CSASGKEETQYF. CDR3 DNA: TGCAGCGCCAGCGGGAAGGAAGAGACCCAGTACTTC.

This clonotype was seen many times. The CDR3 DNA sequence: TGTGCCAGCAGTTGGGGGATGTATACGCAGTATTTT. It is translated as CASSWGMYTQYF. The chain combines TRBV6-2 or TRBV6-3 with TRBJ2-3; the D call may be TRBD1 or TRBD2 (5 bases each). V was trimmed by 4 bases and J by 7 bases, leaving 9 bases between them. This CDR3 has 12 amino acids. The V gene's germline CDR1 is MNHEY and CDR2 SVGEGT.

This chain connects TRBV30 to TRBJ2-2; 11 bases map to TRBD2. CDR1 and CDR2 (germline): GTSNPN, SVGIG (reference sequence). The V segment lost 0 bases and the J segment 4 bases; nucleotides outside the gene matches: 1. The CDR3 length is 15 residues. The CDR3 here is CAWSVTSGSTGELFF. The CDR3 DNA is TGTGCCTGGAGTGTTACTAGCGGGAGCACCGGGGAGCTGTTTTTT.